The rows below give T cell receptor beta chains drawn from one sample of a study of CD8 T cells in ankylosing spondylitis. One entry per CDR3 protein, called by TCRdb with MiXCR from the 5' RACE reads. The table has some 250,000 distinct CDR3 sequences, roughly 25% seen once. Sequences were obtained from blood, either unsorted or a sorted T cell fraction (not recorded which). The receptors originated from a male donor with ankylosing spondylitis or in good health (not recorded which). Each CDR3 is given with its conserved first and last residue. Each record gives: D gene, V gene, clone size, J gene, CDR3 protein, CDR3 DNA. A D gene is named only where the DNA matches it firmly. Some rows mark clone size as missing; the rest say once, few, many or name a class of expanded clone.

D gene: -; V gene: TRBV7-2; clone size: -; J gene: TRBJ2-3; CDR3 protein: CASSSDSLRTQYF; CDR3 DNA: TGTGCCAGCAGCTCCGACTCCCTCCGTACGCAGTATTTT
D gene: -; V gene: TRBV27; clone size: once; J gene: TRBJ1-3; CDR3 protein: CASSLEGHSGNTIYF; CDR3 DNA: TGTGCCAGCAGTTTAGAGGGCCACTCTGGAAACACCATATATTTT
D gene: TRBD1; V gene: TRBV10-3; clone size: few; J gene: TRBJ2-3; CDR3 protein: CAISEQGQSHGDTQYF; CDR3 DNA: TGTGCCATCAGTGAGCAGGGACAGAGCCACGGAGATACGCAGTATTTT
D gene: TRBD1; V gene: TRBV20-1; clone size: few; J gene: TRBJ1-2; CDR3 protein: CSAFRQGFLDGYTF; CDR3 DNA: TGCAGTGCTTTCAGACAGGGCTTTTTAGATGGCTACACCTTC
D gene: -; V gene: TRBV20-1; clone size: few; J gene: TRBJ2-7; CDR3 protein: CSAGPRTLLYEQYF; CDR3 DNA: TGCAGTGCTGGGCCCCGGACATTGCTCTACGAGCAGTACTTC
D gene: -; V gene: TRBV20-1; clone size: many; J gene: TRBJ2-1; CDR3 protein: CSAEPFGQNSYNEQFF; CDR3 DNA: TGCAGTGCTGAACCTTTCGGACAGAACTCCTACAATGAGCAGTTCTTC
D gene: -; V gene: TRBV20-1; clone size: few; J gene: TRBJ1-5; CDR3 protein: CSASRADQPQHF; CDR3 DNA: TGCAGTGCTAGTCGGGCAGATCAGCCCCAGCATTTT
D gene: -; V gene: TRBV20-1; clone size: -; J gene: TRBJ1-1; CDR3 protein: CSAPKLLNTEAFF; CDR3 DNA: TGCAGTGCTCCCAAATTACTGAACACTGAAGCTTTCTTT
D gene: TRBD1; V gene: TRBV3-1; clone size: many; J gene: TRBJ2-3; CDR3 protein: CASSRRGRTDTQYF; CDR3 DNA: TGTGCCAGCAGCCGCAGGGGGCGCACAGATACGCAGTATTTT
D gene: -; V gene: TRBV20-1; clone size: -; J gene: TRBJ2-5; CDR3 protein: CSARDRRGQETQYF; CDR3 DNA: TGCAGTGCTAGAGATAGACGGGGCCAAGAGACCCAGTACTTC
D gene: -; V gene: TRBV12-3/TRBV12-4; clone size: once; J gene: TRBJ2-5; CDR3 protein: CASSLSSGAQETQYF; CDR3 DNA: TGTGCCAGCAGTTTAAGCTCGGGGGCCCAAGAGACCCAGTACTTC
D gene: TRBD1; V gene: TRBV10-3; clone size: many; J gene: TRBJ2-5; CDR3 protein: CAISESGPGGPKTQYF; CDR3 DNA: TGTGCCATCAGTGAGTCGGGACCAGGGGGCCCGAAGACCCAGTACTTC
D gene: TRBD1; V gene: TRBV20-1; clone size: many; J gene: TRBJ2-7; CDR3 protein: CSARDHRGSVEQYF; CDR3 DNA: TGCAGTGCTAGAGATCACAGGGGATCGGTCGAGCAGTACTTC
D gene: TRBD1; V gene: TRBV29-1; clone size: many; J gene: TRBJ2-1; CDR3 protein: CSVVLAGQGAYEQFF; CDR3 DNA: TGCAGCGTTGTCCTCGCGGGACAGGGGGCATATGAGCAGTTCTTC
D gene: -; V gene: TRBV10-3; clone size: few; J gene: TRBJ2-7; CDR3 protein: CAISSSVQPWGQYF; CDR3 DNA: TGTGCCATCAGCAGCAGCGTGCAGCCCTGGGGGCAGTACTTC
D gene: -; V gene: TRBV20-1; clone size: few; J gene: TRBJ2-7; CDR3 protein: CSASYHSYEQYF; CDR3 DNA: TGCAGTGCCTCCTACCACTCCTACGAGCAGTACTTC
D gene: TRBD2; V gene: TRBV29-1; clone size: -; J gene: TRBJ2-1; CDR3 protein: CSVDKLGASGEQFF; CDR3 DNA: TGCAGCGTTGATAAGTTAGGGGCTAGCGGGGAGCAGTTCTTC
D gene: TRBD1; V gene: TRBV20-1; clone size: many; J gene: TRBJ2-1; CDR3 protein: CSARVNFGTGGSYNEQFF; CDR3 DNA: TGCAGTGCTAGAGTAAATTTCGGAACAGGGGGCTCCTACAATGAGCAGTTCTTC
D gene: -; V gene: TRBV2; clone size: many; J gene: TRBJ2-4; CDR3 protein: CASKWDTLAKNIQYF; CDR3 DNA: TGTGCCAGCAAATGGGACACACTAGCCAAAAACATTCAGTACTTC
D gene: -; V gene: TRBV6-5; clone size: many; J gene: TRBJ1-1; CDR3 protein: CASSSRGRDTEAFF; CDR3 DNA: TGTGCCAGCAGTTCGCGGGGGCGCGACACTGAAGCTTTCTTT
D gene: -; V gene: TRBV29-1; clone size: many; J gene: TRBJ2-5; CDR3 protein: CSVEDVQKTQYF; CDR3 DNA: TGCAGCGTCGAGGACGTCCAGAAGACCCAGTACTTC
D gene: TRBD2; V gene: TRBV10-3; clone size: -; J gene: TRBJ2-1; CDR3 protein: CAIRTSGGIDEQFF; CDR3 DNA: TGTGCCATCAGGACCAGCGGGGGGATCGATGAGCAGTTCTTC
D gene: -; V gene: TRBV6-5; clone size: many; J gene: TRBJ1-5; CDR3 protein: CASSYQENQPQHF; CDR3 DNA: TGTGCCAGCAGTTACCAGGAGAATCAGCCCCAGCATTTT
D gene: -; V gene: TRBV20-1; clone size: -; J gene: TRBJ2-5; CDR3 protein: CSASAPIQAFNQETQYF; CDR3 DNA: TGCAGTGCTAGCGCTCCCATCCAGGCGTTCAACCAAGAGACCCAGTACTTC
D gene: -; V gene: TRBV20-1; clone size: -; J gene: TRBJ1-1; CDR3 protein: CSATGAGASDTEAFF; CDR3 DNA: TGCAGTGCTACCGGAGCGGGGGCCTCGGACACTGAAGCTTTCTTT
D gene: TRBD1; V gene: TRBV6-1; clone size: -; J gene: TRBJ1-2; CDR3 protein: CASTREGGEFNYGYTF; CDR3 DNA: TGTGCCAGCACCAGAGAAGGGGGCGAGTTCAACTATGGCTACACCTTC
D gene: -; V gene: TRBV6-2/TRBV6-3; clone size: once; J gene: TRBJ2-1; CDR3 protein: CASSYIGRDNEQFF; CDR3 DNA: TGTGCCAGCAGTTACATCGGCAGGGACAATGAGCAGTTCTTC
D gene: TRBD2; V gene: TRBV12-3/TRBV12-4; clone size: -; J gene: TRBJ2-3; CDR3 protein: CASSLVGLAGDTDTQYF; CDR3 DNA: TGTGCCAGCAGTTTAGTGGGACTAGCGGGGGACACAGATACGCAGTATTTT
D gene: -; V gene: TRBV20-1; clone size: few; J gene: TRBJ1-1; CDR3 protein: CSARVQGNTEAFF; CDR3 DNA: TGCAGTGCTAGAGTACAGGGTAACACTGAAGCTTTCTTT
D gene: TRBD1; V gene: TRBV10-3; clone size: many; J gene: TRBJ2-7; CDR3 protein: CAISEGQGYEQYF; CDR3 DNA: TGTGCCATCAGTGAGGGACAGGGCTACGAGCAGTACTTC
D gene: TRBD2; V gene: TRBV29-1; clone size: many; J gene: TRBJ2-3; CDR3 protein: CSVGRGGSLRTDTQYF; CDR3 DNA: TGCAGCGTTGGCCGGGGGGGCTCTTTGCGCACAGATACGCAGTATTTT
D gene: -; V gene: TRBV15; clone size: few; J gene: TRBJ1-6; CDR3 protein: CATSIGREEKALHF; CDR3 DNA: TGTGCCACCAGCATTGGAAGGGAAGAAAAGGCCCTCCACTTT
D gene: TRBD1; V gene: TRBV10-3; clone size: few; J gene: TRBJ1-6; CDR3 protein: CATTDRAYDSPLHF; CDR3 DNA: TGTGCCACTACGGACAGGGCATACGATTCACCCCTCCACTTT
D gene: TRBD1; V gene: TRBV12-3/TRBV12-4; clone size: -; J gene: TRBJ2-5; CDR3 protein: CASRRTGGNQETQYF; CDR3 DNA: TGTGCCAGCAGAAGGACAGGGGGAAACCAAGAGACCCAGTACTTC
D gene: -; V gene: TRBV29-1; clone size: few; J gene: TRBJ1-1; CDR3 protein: CSVDNPNGSGTEAFF; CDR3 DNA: TGCAGCGTTGACAATCCCAACGGATCGGGCACTGAAGCTTTCTTT
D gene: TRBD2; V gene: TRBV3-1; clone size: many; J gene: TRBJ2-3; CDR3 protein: CATGLAGGSDTQYF; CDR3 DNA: TGTGCCACCGGACTAGCGGGTGGGTCAGATACGCAGTATTTT
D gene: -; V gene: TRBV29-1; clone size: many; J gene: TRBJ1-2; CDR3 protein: CSVAGINYGYTF; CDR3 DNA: TGCAGCGTTGCCGGGATTAACTATGGCTACACCTTC
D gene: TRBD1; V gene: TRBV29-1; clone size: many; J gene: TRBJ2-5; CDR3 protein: CSVRDRAGETQYF; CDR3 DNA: TGCAGCGTTCGGGACAGGGCGGGAGAGACCCAGTACTTC
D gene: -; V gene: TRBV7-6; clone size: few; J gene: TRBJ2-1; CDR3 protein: CASRDGRRSSYNEQFF; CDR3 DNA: TGTGCCAGCAGGGATGGGCGTCGGAGCTCCTACAATGAGCAGTTCTTC
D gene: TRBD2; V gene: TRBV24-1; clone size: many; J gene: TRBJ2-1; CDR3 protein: CATSDRAGGSYNEQFF; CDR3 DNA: TGTGCCACCAGTGATCGAGCGGGGGGGTCCTACAATGAGCAGTTCTTC
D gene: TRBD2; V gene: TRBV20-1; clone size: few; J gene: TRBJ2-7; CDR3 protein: CSAHRGDYEQYF; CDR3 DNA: TGCAGTGCTCACCGGGGGGACTACGAGCAGTACTTC
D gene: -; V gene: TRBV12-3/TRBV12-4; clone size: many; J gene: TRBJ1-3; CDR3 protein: CASSLSGAGNTIYF; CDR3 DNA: TGTGCCAGCAGTTTGTCAGGAGCTGGAAACACCATATATTTT
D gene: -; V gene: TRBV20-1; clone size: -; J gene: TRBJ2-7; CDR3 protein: CSANDRSVYEQYF; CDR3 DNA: TGCAGTGCTAACGACAGGTCGGTCTACGAGCAGTACTTC
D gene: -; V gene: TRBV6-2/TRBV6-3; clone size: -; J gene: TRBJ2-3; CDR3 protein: CASRVRDRRVDTDTQYF; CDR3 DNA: TGTGCCAGCAGAGTCCGAGACAGGCGGGTTGACACAGATACGCAGTATTTT
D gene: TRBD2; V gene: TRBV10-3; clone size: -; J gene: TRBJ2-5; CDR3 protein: CAISDSSGGAVETQYF; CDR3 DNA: TGTGCCATCAGTGATAGTAGCGGGGGGGCCGTGGAGACCCAGTACTTC
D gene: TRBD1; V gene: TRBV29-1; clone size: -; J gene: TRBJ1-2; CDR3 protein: CSVGTGTGNYGYTF; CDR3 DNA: TGCAGCGTTGGAACCGGGACAGGGAACTATGGCTACACCTTC
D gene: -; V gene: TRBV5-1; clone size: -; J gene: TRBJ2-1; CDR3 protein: CASSSIPLQPNEQFF; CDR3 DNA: TGCGCCAGCAGTTCGATTCCCCTACAGCCAAATGAGCAGTTCTTC
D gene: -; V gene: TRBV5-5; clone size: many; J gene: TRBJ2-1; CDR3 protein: CASSLLDEQFF; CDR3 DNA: TGTGCCAGCAGCTTGCTTGATGAGCAGTTCTTC
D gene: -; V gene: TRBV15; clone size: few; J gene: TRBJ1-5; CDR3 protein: CATSRDGDSNQPQHF; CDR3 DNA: TGTGCCACCAGCAGAGATGGGGATAGCAATCAGCCCCAGCATTTT
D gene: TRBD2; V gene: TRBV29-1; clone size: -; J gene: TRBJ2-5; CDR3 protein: CSVQRGETQYF; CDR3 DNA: TGCAGCGTTCAGCGGGGGGAGACCCAGTACTTC
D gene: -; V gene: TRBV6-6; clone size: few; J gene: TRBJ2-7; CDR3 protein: CASSPVWGEQYF; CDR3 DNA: TGTGCCAGCAGCCCGGTATGGGGCGAGCAGTACTTC